The TCR beta chain under discussion was sequenced for a study of regulatory T cells in long-lasting Graves disease. Arm-PCR of CDR3 regions with iRepertoire HTBI primers generated TCR beta libraries. Original processing methods: In the combined samples, 62 TRBV and 14 TRBJ segments were identified. TCRdb reanalysed the multiplex PCR reads using MiXCR and keeps one entry per CDR3 protein. TCRdb, rather than the study authors, made the V and J calls. The data hold 360,000 or so distinct CDR3 sequences, with approximately 10% observed a single time. Noted time point: newly diagnosed GD, antithyroid drugs for less than 3 months. The TCR library was prepared using RNA isolated from PBMCs. This clonotype showed up many times. These same data were also listed under a study on T cells in Graves' hyperthyroidism and ophthalmopathy. That report adds: Graves' hyperthyroidism is called stable when ophthalmopathy does not progress within 18 months. Most thyroid clonotypes with frequency above 0.001 were detected in blood. Ophthalmopathy onset followed model prediction by a median roughly 6 months.

The source material was peripheral blood mononuclear cells (PBMCs), sampled at new diagnosis, from a patient treated with antithyroid drugs. This receptor was obtained from a woman under 30 with Graves disease.

This CDR3 reads CSASRGLGQQKLFF. DNA for the CDR3: TGCAGTGCTAGCAGGGGTCTGGGACAGCAAAAACTGTTTTTT. This rearrangement joins TRBV20-1 to TRBJ1-4, with 7 bases lining up with TRBD1. Trimming cost V 3 bases and J 9 bases; bases outside gene matches: 10. This CDR3 spans 14 amino acids. CDR1 DFQATT and CDR2 SNEGSKA come from the germline V gene (reference sequence).